These 30 T cell receptor beta chains came from one sample sequenced in a study of regulatory T cells in long-lasting Graves disease. Relying on iRepertoire HTBI primers and Arm-PCR of CDR3 regions, the team built TCR beta libraries. TCRdb called the multiplex PCR reads again in MiXCR, with one record for every CDR3 protein. The table records 400,000 to 550,000 distinct CDR3 sequences, 15% of them present only once. As for time point: newly diagnosed GD, antithyroid drugs for less than 3 months. Extracted RNA from PBMCs served as the source of the TCR library. The same data also contributed to another study, on T cells in Graves' hyperthyroidism and ophthalmopathy.

The sequences come from peripheral blood mononuclear cells (PBMCs), collected at new diagnosis, from a patient treated with antithyroid drugs. The receptors were gathered from a woman in her thirties with Graves disease.

This clonotype was counted a few times. The chain links TRBV6-5 to TRBJ2-4; D might be TRBD1 (6 bases). The CDR3 runs 15 residues. Between the trimmed V and J ends, which lost 2 bases and 4 bases, there was a span of 12 bases. The germline gives CDR1 MNHEY, CDR2 SVGAGI. This CDR3 is CASSYGWDNKNIQYF. The CDR3 region has the DNA TGTGCCAGCAGTTACGGCTGGGACAATAAAAACATTCAGTACTTC.

The chain links TRBV19 to TRBJ2-1; 7 bases match TRBD2. CDR1 is LNHDA, CDR2 SQIVND, per germline (reference sequence). V gave up 3 bases and J gave up 3 bases; unmatched junction bases: 2. The CDR3 extends over 14 amino acids. The CDR3 is CASSISSGYNEQFF. Here the CDR3 DNA reads TGTGCCAGTAGTATTTCTAGCGGCTACAATGAGCAGTTCTTC.

The gene calls are TRBV10-1 and TRBJ1-2; D gene ambiguous. This CDR3 has 13 residues. V was trimmed by 5 bases and J by 3 bases, leaving 10 bases between them. Germline CDR1 and CDR2: WNHNN and SYGVQD (reference sequence). The CDR3 coding sequence is TGCGCCAGCAGTTTTGGCCAAGACTATGGCTACACCTTC. Its translation is CASSFGQDYGYTF.

This clonotype appeared many times. The chain links TRBV6-6 to TRBJ2-5; D gene ambiguous. V dropped 0 bases and J dropped 5 bases, with 10 bases sitting between them. CDR3 size: 14 residues. CDR1 is MNHNY, CDR2 SVGAGI, per germline (reference sequence). The CDR3 DNA sequence: TGTGCCAGCAGTTACTCGATCTTCGGGGAGACCCAGTACTTC. Protein: CASSYSIFGETQYF.

This clonotype was found many times. The V call is TRBV7-8, the J call TRBJ2-2; the match to TRBD2 covers 9 bases. Per germline, CDR1 SGHVS and CDR2 FQNEAQ. Trimming cost V 3 bases and J 7 bases; bases outside gene matches: 6. The CDR3 is made up of 15 amino acids. In DNA form, the CDR3 reads TGTGCCAGCAGCTTGCCCATAGCGGGAGTCGGGGAGCTGTTTTTT. Translating gives CASSLPIAGVGELFF.

In its sample, this clonotype was seen a few times. The rearrangement uses TRBV28 and TRBJ2-6, with unresolved D. Trimming stripped 5 bases from V and 1 base from J, with 12 bases between. Germline CDR1 is MDHEN and CDR2 is SYDVKM. The CDR3 is 16 residues long. CDR3 in amino acids: CASSLLTSSGANVLTF. In nucleotides, the CDR3 is TGTGCCAGCAGTCTTCTAACATCTTCTGGGGCCAACGTCCTGACTTTC. The full variable domain, in which reference TRBV28 and TRBJ2-6 provide the parts outside the CDR3, is DVKVTQSSRYLVKRTGEKVFLECVQDMDHENMFWYRQDPGLGLRLIYFSYDVKMKEKGDIPEGYSVSREKKERFSLILESASTNQTSMYLCASSLLTSSGANVLTFGAGSRLTVL.

This clonotype appeared many times. The V and J genes are TRBV18 and TRBJ1-1, with a possible D match to TRBD1 (6 bases). The CDR3 spans 14 residues. Germline V gene data show CDR1 as KGHSH and CDR2 as LQKENI. V lost 3 bases to trimming and J lost 0 bases, with 8 bases between them. CDR3 region: CASSPQGMNTEAFF. In nucleotides, the CDR3 is TGTGCCAGCTCACCGCAGGGGATGAACACTGAAGCTTTCTTT.

At least ten counts were recorded for this clonotype. The genes are TRBV24-1 and TRBJ2-3, with D possibly matching TRBD2 (5 bases). V was pared by 0 bases and J by 0 bases, with 18 bases between. This CDR3 region has 19 residues. Germline values: CDR1 KGHDR, CDR2 SFDVKD. The CDR3 here is CATSDLIFVEVTSTDTQYF. In nucleotides, the CDR3 is TGTGCCACCAGTGATTTGATCTTCGTGGAGGTCACTAGCACAGATACGCAGTATTTT.

This clonotype was found many times. The chain links TRBV12-3 or TRBV12-4 to TRBJ2-5; a weak D match, TRBD2 (5 bases). CDR3 length: 14 amino acids. Trimming stripped 5 bases from V and 5 bases from J, with 15 bases between. Written as DNA, the CDR3 is TGTGCCAGCAGTGCGGGCCACAGAGAGGAGACCCAGTACTTC. Amino acid sequence: CASSAGHREETQYF.

At least ten counts were recorded for this clonotype. The gene calls are TRBV6-1 and TRBJ2-6; maybe TRBD2 (5 bases). Germline V CDR1 and CDR2: MNHNS, SASEGT. The V end was cut by 8 bases, the J end by 0 bases, with 14 bases between. The CDR3 spans 16 residues. Here the CDR3 DNA reads TGTGCCAGCGGGGAGAATTCGGGCTCTGGGGCCAACGTCCTGACTTTC. Amino acids: CASGENSGSGANVLTF.

In this sample, this clonotype turned up many times. The V call is TRBV20-1, the J call TRBJ2-3, with a weak D call TRBD1 (6 bases). Per the germline V gene, CDR1 is DFQATT and CDR2 is SNEGSKA (reference sequence). There are 15 residues in the CDR3. V was pared by 1 base and J by 7 bases, with 18 bases between. The CDR3 sequence: CSARVVRGGLYTQYF. CDR3 coding DNA: TGCAGTGCTAGAGTAGTCCGAGGGGGTTTGTATACGCAGTATTTT.

The genes are TRBV29-1 and TRBJ2-5; tentative D call: TRBD1 (6 bases). Germline CDR1 reads SQVTM; CDR2 reads ANQGSEA. V lost 6 bases to trimming and J lost 1 base, with 12 bases between them. The CDR3 totals 13 residues. CDR3 loop: CSVHRAGQETQYF. In DNA, the CDR3 is TGCAGCGTACACAGGGCTGGCCAAGAGACCCAGTACTTC.

The chain carries TRBV6-2 or TRBV6-3 and TRBJ1-1, with D possibly being TRBD1 (5 bases). Looked up from germline, CDR1 is MNHEY and CDR2 is SVGEGT. Between the trimmed V and J ends, which lost 6 bases and 0 bases, there was a span of 14 bases. This CDR3 has 15 residues. CDR3 bases: TGTGCCAGCAGCGGGGACCGCCTGTTGAACACTGAAGCTTTCTTT. Residues: CASSGDRLLNTEAFF.

This clonotype came up a few times. V and J are TRBV2 and TRBJ1-1; no clear D gene. The V end was cut by 6 bases, the J end by 2 bases, with 16 bases between. The CDR3 has 15 amino acids. CDR1 and CDR2 from the germline V gene are SNHLY and FYNNEI. CDR3 sequence reads: CASRNPQERNTEAFF. The DNA of the CDR3 is TGTGCCAGCAGGAACCCCCAGGAAAGAAACACTGAAGCTTTCTTT.

This clonotype appeared a few times. CDR3 region: CASSVGTSGFTDKQFF. The CDR3 nucleotides are TGTGCCAGCAGCGTCGGGACTAGCGGGTTTACAGATAAGCAGTTCTTC. The V gene is TRBV13, the J gene TRBJ2-1; 12 bases match TRBD2. The CDR3 has 16 residues. V trimming: 5 bases; J trimming: 11 bases; junction bases outside the gene matches: 13. Germline V gene lookup returns CDR1 PRHDT and CDR2 FYEKMQ (reference sequence).

A few counts support this clonotype. The chain links TRBV27 to TRBJ1-5; D is undetermined. Trimming took 0 bases from V and 6 from J, leaving 9 bases between them. Germline CDR1 and CDR2: MNHEY and SMNVEV (reference sequence). The CDR3 has 14 residues. In DNA form, the CDR3 reads TGTGCCAGCAGTTTATCGGGGTCGGCTCAGCCCCAGCATTTT. Translated, it gives CASSLSGSAQPQHF.

As to this clonotype: Possible read error: a much larger clone is one base away. The chain combines TRBV12-3 or TRBV12-4 with TRBJ2-4; D unclear. The J call is doubtful: the DNA matches TRBJ2-5 better. The CDR3 has 11 residues. This chain's CDR3 is CAGSLVTTQYF. Written as DNA, the CDR3 is TGTGCCGGCAGTTTGGTAACGACCCAGTACTTC.

This clonotype has a count of ten or more. The genes are TRBV9 and TRBJ2-7; 9 positions match TRBD1. Germline trimming cut 4 bases from V and 7 bases from J; bases unmatched to any gene: 15. This CDR3 contains 16 residues. From germline, CDR1 is SGDLS and CDR2 YYNGEE. CDR3 sequence reads: CASSTRQGVGVWEQYF. As DNA, the CDR3 is TGTGCCAGCAGCACAAGACAGGGGGTCGGGGTGTGGGAGCAGTACTTC.

This clonotype was picked up many times. The chain employs TRBV4-1 and TRBJ1-2; unclear D gene. V was clipped by 2 bases and J by 1 base, with 5 bases between them. Germline assignment: CDR1 MGHRA and CDR2 YSYEKL. This CDR3 has 13 residues. CDR3 loop: CASSQQYNYGYTF. CDR3 bases: TGCGCCAGCAGCCAACAGTATAACTATGGCTACACCTTC.

This clonotype was counted many times. The gene calls are TRBV12-3 or TRBV12-4 and TRBJ1-1, with D uncertain. The CDR3 sequence is 13 residues long. V lost 6 bases to trimming and J lost 1 base, with 9 bases between them. In DNA, the CDR3 is TGTGCCAGCAGCCCCATGGGGAACACTGAAGCTTTCTTT. As protein: CASSPMGNTEAFF.

This clonotype was picked up a small number of times. J is TRBJ2-1 and V is TRBV5-6, with D possibly matching TRBD1 (5 bases). The V gene lost 1 base and the J gene lost 6 bases, with 11 bases spanning the gap. The CDR3 loop spans 14 amino acids. Per germline, CDR1 SGHDT and CDR2 YYEEEE. The CDR3, as DNA: TGTGCCAGCAGCTTGCGATCCCAGGGCAATGAGCAGTTCTTC. This translates into CASSLRSQGNEQFF. The whole variable domain, remainder taken from reference TRBV5-6 and TRBJ2-1, is DAGVTQSPTHLIKTRGQQVTLRCSPKSGHDTVSWYQQALGQGPQFIFQYYEEEERQRGNFPDRFSGHQFPNYSSELNVNALLLGDSALYLCASSLRSQGNEQFFGPGTRLTVL.

At least ten counts were recorded for this clonotype. The gene calls are TRBV30 and TRBJ2-7; TRBD1 is a possible D gene (6 bases). Germline-derived CDR1 and CDR2 are GTSNPN and SVGIG (reference sequence). The CDR3 extends over 14 amino acids. The V and J ends lost 2 bases and 6 bases respectively, with 17 bases between them. CDR3 amino acids: CAWSPLQGFGEQYF. In nucleotides, the CDR3 is TGTGCCTGGAGTCCACTACAGGGATTTGGCGAGCAGTACTTC.

At least ten counts were recorded for this clonotype. The chain uses TRBV20-1 and TRBJ2-7; maybe TRBD2 (6 bases). Germline V gene sequence: CDR1 DFQATT, CDR2 SNEGSKA (reference sequence). There are 12 residues in the CDR3. V dropped 3 bases and J dropped 3 bases, with 9 bases sitting between them. CDR3 nucleotide sequence: TGCAGTGCTAGGGGACTCGGCTACGAGCAGTACTTC. Its translation: CSARGLGYEQYF.

This clonotype was recorded a few times. The chain links TRBV6-1 to TRBJ2-2; 11 bases fit TRBD2. The CDR3 sequence is 17 residues long. V lost 5 bases, J lost 0 bases, and 5 bases stayed unmatched. Germline V gene sequence: CDR1 MNHNS, CDR2 SASEGT. The CDR3 DNA reads as TGTGCCAGCAGTACGAAGGGACTAGCGGCGAACACCGGGGAGCTGTTTTTT. Residues: CASSTKGLAANTGELFF.

As to this clonotype: This may stem from a read error, because a much larger clone lies one nucleotide away. The V and J genes are TRBV18 and TRBJ2-3; the match to TRBD2 covers 11 bases. The germline gives CDR1 KGHSH, CDR2 LQKENI. The CDR3 runs 16 residues. The CDR3 DNA is TGTGCCAGCTCACTGCTACTAGCGGGAGTGGGTGATGAGCAGTCCTTC. This sequence encodes CASSLLLAGVGDEQSF.

Worth noting for this clonotype: Germline is not matched at one junction end, which may reflect a read error. V and J are TRBV5-1 and TRBJ2-6, with D possibly being TRBD1 or TRBD2 (6 bases each). This CDR3 spans 17 amino acids. Germline V gives CDR1 SGHRS, CDR2 YFSETQ. Here the CDR3 reads CASSSQGGSSGSNVLTF. Written as DNA, the CDR3 is TGCGCCAGCAGCTCCCAAGGGGGGAGCTCTGGGTCCAACGTCCTGACTTTC.

This clonotype occurred many times. The J gene is TRBJ2-7, the V gene TRBV14; TRBD2 aligns across 8 bases. The germline CDR1 and CDR2 sequences are SGHDN and FVKESK. The V gene end was trimmed by 4 bases and the J gene end by 2 bases; junction bases not matched to a gene: 16. The CDR3 extends over 18 amino acids. CDR3: CASSLRDRGRNPTYEQYF. CDR3 sequence (DNA): TGTGCCAGCAGCCTAAGGGATCGCGGGAGGAACCCGACCTACGAGCAGTACTTC.

The rearrangement joins TRBV24-1 to TRBJ2-4; 8 bases agree with TRBD2. The CDR3 has 14 amino acids. Germline CDR1 reads KGHDR; CDR2 reads SFDVKD. V lost 4 bases to trimming and J lost 10 bases; unmatched junction nucleotides: 8. This chain's CDR3 is CATSESARGGIQYF. The CDR3 DNA reads as TGTGCCACCAGTGAATCGGCTCGGGGGGGAATTCAGTACTTC.

Many counts were recorded for this clonotype. This chain links TRBV24-1 with TRBJ2-3; D is uncertain. Germline lookup yields CDR1 KGHDR and CDR2 SFDVKD. The CDR3 loop spans 15 amino acids. Trimming removed 3 bases from V and 7 bases from J, with 16 bases in between. CDR3 nucleotides: TGTGCCACCAGTGATGTCTCACCGAACTCCTATACGCAGTATTTT. Its protein product is CATSDVSPNSYTQYF.

This sequence joins TRBV7-2 and TRBJ2-7; 11 nucleotides align to TRBD1. V shed 4 bases, J shed 1 base, and the junction held 9 bases outside the gene matches. This CDR3 has 17 amino acids. Germline V gene sequence: CDR1 SGHTA, CDR2 FQGNSA. CDR3 sequence: CASSSWTDRGLSYEQYF. The CDR3 bases are TGTGCCAGCAGCTCGTGGACGGACAGGGGGCTTTCCTACGAGCAGTACTTC.